This T cell receptor beta chain derives from a study of blood T cells in healthy people across ages. At the level of the study: About one barcoded beta molecule per two T cells came from capture by template switching.

Notes on this clonotype: As yet, its antigen is unknown.

The study, taken as a whole, reports: With naive T cell percentage, TCR beta diversity showed a strong correlation.

The authors ran a second PCR of roughly 6 to 12 cycles using a sample-barcoded 5' primer and a J-beta primer mix. Sequencing of every sample gave 2.5 million or more CDR3-containing paired-end reads. TCRdb recomputed calls from the 5' RACE reads with MiXCR, one row per CDR3 protein. The sample holds 1.5 million to 2 million distinct CDR3 sequences; roughly 28% are singletons and the top ten take less than 9.5%. V lost 2 bases, J lost 5 bases, and 17 bases lay in between. The germline CDR1 and CDR2 sequences are MDHEN and SYDVKM. CDR3 size: 16 residues. The chain is built from TRBV28 and TRBJ2-3; maybe TRBD1 (5 bases). Sequenced sample: blood. This TCR came from a woman aged 25 to 45 in good health. Here the CDR3 DNA reads TGTGCCAGCAGTTTAACAGGACCCGAGATTAGAGATACGCAGTATTTT. This translates into CASSLTGPEIRDTQYF.